The clone carrying this TCR beta chain was seen many times. The antigen is undetermined. This entry is derived from a study of T cell repertoires in cytomegalovirus infection. Study-wide background: Based on public TCR beta signatures, there were indications of CMV infection and of a matching HLA type. The study's findings and limits: HLA-C-restricted CMV-specific TCR beta clonotypes prevailed in the ex vivo response.

CDR1 is MDHEN and CDR2 is SYDVKM in the germline V gene. The CDR3 is 13 residues long. With 3 bases removed from V and 5 bases from J, the gap between germline ends came to 8 bases. One entry per CDR3 protein, called by TCRdb with MiXCR from the reads. This table holds roughly 250,000 distinct CDR3 sequences, about 20% found once. This chain joins TRBV28 and TRBJ2-4; D gene unclear. The source of this sequence is a human donor in good health (CMV status not recorded). Some clones in this sample may be carry-over from other donors' samples. The sequenced sample consisted of CD8+ T cells from PBMCs. CDR3 bases: TGTGCCAGCAGTTTGGGGTTGGAAAACATTCAGTACTTC. Amino acid sequence: CASSLGLENIQYF.